This T cell receptor (beta chain) was found in a study of T cells in pancreatic ductal adenocarcinoma. Study results and limitations: Blood clonality (around 0.066) did not differ significantly from tumor (about 0.11).

The V gene end was trimmed by 2 bases and the J gene end by 5 bases; junction bases not matched to a gene: 5. Per the germline V gene, CDR1 is SGHAT and CDR2 is FQNNGV. This CDR3 region has 14 residues. In the case of this clone: Antigen specificity is unknown.

The protocol was immunoSEQ multiplex PCR, while the TCRdb copy is restricted to in-frame clones and leaves out a portion. The sample yields more than 85,000 clones, 90% to 95% seen once. Surgery without prior neoadjuvant therapy was the treatment of the selected pancreatic ductal adenocarcinoma patients. Sequenced material: PBMCs. This sequence joins TRBV11-2 and TRBJ1-1, with TRBD1 identical over 7 bases. This sequence originates from a human donor with pancreatic ductal adenocarcinoma. The CDR3 nucleotides are TGTGCCAGCAGCTTACTGACAGGGCGGACTGAAGCTTTCTTT. It codes for CASSLLTGRTEAFF.